The 14 T cell receptor beta chains presented below share a single source sample, sequenced in a study of identical twins. One entry per CDR3 protein results from TCRdb running MiXCR on the 5' RACE reads. Of some 710,000 distinct CDR3 sequences listed, 6.1% are singletons. Sample: naive T cells sorted from blood. These receptors were collected from a man aged 18-30 years in good health.

The rearrangement uses TRBV12-3 or TRBV12-4 and TRBJ1-3; tentative D call: TRBD1 (6 bases). The CDR3 is 16 amino acids. Trimming shortened V by 6 bases and J by 1 base, and 16 bases separated the two germline ends. The CDR3 DNA follows: TGTGCCAGCAGCTCGGGACAATTTGGATCTGGAAACACCATATATTTT. Residues: CASSSGQFGSGNTIYF.

The sample holds many counts of this clonotype. The DNA is omitted, as the CDR3 cannot be located on it reliably, and the CDR3 follows TCRdb's listing. The chain carries TRBV11-1 and TRBJ1-5; the DNA was not used to check the table's D call, TRBD1. The CDR3 contains 17 residues when both ends are counted. Per germline, CDR1 SGHAT and CDR2 FQDESV (reference sequence). The CDR3 loop reads CASSFGSGTKGNQPQHF.

This clonotype turned up a few times. The chain carries TRBV27 and TRBJ2-3; D uncertain. With 3 bases removed from V and 2 bases from J, the gap between germline ends came to 9 bases. This CDR3 contains 14 residues. Germline V gives CDR1 MNHEY, CDR2 SMNVEV (reference sequence). In DNA, the CDR3 is TGTGCCAGCAGTTTCTACGGACCCACAGATACGCAGTATTTT. This codes for CASSFYGPTDTQYF.

Only a few counts were recorded for this clonotype. The chain uses TRBV12-3 or TRBV12-4 and TRBJ2-1; TRBD2 matches at 13 bases. V shed 6 bases, J shed 1 base, and the junction held 0 bases outside the gene matches. CDR3 length: 15 residues. The CDR3 here is CASRTSGRSYNEQFF. CDR3 DNA: TGTGCCAGCAGGACTAGCGGGAGGTCCTACAATGAGCAGTTCTTC.

This clonotype was detected a few times. The V call is TRBV20-1, the J call TRBJ2-5; D uncertain. This CDR3 region has 11 residues. Germline V gene data show CDR1 as DFQATT and CDR2 as SNEGSKA (reference sequence). The V and J ends lost 6 bases and 2 bases respectively, with 7 bases between them. CDR3 sequence reads: CSAPSQETQYF. CDR3 DNA: TGCAGTGCCCCCTCTCAAGAGACCCAGTACTTC.

This clonotype was counted many times. This chain links TRBV5-4 with TRBJ2-1; tentatively, D is TRBD2 (7 bases). Germline CDR1 SGHNT, CDR2 YYREEE (reference sequence). Trimming cost V 3 bases and J 6 bases, with 22 bases left between them. This CDR3 spans 17 amino acids. The CDR3 DNA reads as TGTGCCAGCAGCTCGTCCTTTCGGGGCGGGGGCGGCAATGAGCAGTTCTTC. Translation: CASSSSFRGGGGNEQFF.

Of note for this clonotype: Being one base from a much bigger clone, this may be a read error. The CDR3 end shows no conserved phenylalanine or tryptophan, and so a read error is likely. The V gene is TRBV7-9, the J gene TRBJ2-5, with D uncertain. Trimming took off 3 bases at V and 2 bases at J, with 10 bases between the two ends. CDR3 size: 14 residues. CDR1 and CDR2 (germline): SEHNR, FQNEAQ (reference sequence). The CDR3 DNA follows: TGTGCCAGCAGCTTTCCTCCATTACAAGAGACCCAGTACTTG. As protein: CASSFPPLQETQYL.

The sample holds a few counts of this clonotype. The rearrangement uses TRBV11-2 and TRBJ2-3; 7 bases map to TRBD2. Trimming at V came to 5 bases and at J to 2 bases, leaving 10 bases not matched to a gene. This CDR3 is built from 16 residues. In germline, CDR1 is SGHAT, CDR2 FQNNGV. The chain's CDR3 is CASSLIQGLNTDTQYF. CDR3 coding DNA: TGTGCCAGCAGCCTCATCCAGGGACTAAACACAGATACGCAGTATTTT.

This clonotype was found many times. The chain employs TRBV12-3 or TRBV12-4 and TRBJ1-3; the D is unclear. The CDR3 extends over 13 amino acids. V lost 4 bases and J 2 bases, leaving 6 bases between the germline ends. The CDR3 here is CASSSTAGNTIYF. CDR3 in DNA: TGTGCCAGCAGTTCCACAGCTGGAAACACCATATATTTT.

The chain is built from TRBV6-1 and TRBJ2-7, with 11 positions matching TRBD2. Losses at the gene ends were 6 bases for V and 4 bases for J; bases not matched to a gene: 8. CDR3 length: 15 amino acids. The germline gives CDR1 MNHNS, CDR2 SASEGT. This CDR3 is CASSPGVAGGYEQYV. The CDR3 DNA follows: TGTGCCAGCAGCCCAGGGGTAGCGGGAGGGTACGAGCAGTACGTC.

This clonotype was detected many times. This chain uses TRBV12-3 or TRBV12-4 with TRBJ2-7; D gene ambiguous. V was trimmed by 2 bases and J by 2 bases, leaving 7 bases between them. This CDR3 is built from 13 residues. The DNA for the CDR3 is TGTGCCAGCAGTTTAAACGTAGCCTACGAGCAGTACTTC. This codes for CASSLNVAYEQYF.

This clonotype occurred a few times. V usage is TRBV27 and J usage is TRBJ2-1; TRBD1 or TRBD2 may be the D gene (5 bases each). In germline, CDR1 is MNHEY, CDR2 SMNVEV (reference sequence). The V and J ends lost 5 bases and 0 bases respectively, with 17 bases between them. The length of the CDR3 is 17 residues. The CDR3 reads CASSPIPSGSSYNEQFF. The CDR3 nucleotides are TGTGCCAGCAGTCCCATCCCATCAGGGAGCTCCTACAATGAGCAGTTCTTC.

This clonotype was seen ten or more times. The chain is built from TRBV27 and TRBJ2-5; D may match TRBD1 or TRBD2 (5 bases each). This CDR3 has 14 residues. The germline V and J ends were trimmed by 3 bases and 9 bases, with 17 bases remaining between them. The germline V gene encodes CDR1 MNHEY and CDR2 SMNVEV (reference sequence). CDR3 coding DNA: TGTGCCAGCAGTTTGGGGGTCTTGGCGGAGGCCCAGTACTTC. Residues: CASSLGVLAEAQYF.

In nucleotides, the CDR3 is TGTGCCACCAGTGATGTGGTAGGACTAGCGGGTAAGGATGAGCAGTTCTTC. Its translation: CATSDVVGLAGKDEQFF. The chain recombines TRBV24-1 with TRBJ2-1; 11 nucleotides line up with TRBD2. Germline V gene lookup returns CDR1 KGHDR and CDR2 SFDVKD. CDR3 length: 17 amino acids. The V gene end was trimmed by 3 bases and the J gene end by 8 bases; junction bases not matched to a gene: 11.